This is a list of T cell receptor beta chains from one sample in a study of blood T cell repertoires in COVID-19. Sequencing used immunoSEQ multiplex PCR; TCRdb keeps in-frame clones, though not all of them. The sample includes 82,000 or so clones, approximately 90% seen only once; the top ten take approximately 1%. Sequenced input: PBMCs or T cells enriched from blood (not recorded which). The receptors here all came from a woman aged 45-60 years with acute COVID-19. The CDR3 runs from the conserved cysteine through the conserved F or W.

>TRBV6-4|TRBJ1-1
CASSPTGSSAEAFF
>TRBV6-5|TRBJ2-7
CASSRIRQGGHEQYF
>TRBV6-5|TRBJ2-2
CASGLSGASGELFF
>TRBV15|TRBJ1-3
CATSTNTGSGNTIYF
>TRBV4-1|TRBJ1-2
CASSPTGFYGYTF
>TRBV7-2|TRBJ2-7
CASSLAGTGDNYEQYF
>TRBV27|TRBJ1-5
CASSLVDTNQPQHF
>TRBV5-1|TRBJ1-1
CASSPQASSTEAFF
>TRBV6-5|TRBJ2-5
CASTSLGGQETQYF
>TRBV11-3|TRBJ2-1
CASSPGSNPWEQFF
>TRBV13|TRBJ2-3
CASSHTDTQYF
>TRBV5-1|TRBJ2-1
CASSPVATGVSNEQFF
>TRBV7-2|TRBJ1-2
CASSLAGGRGYGYTF
>TRBV12-3/TRBV12-4|TRBJ2-5
CASADGRGETQYF